Below are 2 T cell receptor beta chains sequenced from a single sample in a study of T cell responses to AZD1222 COVID-19 vaccine. Using immunoSEQ multiplex PCR, the repertoire was profiled, and TCRdb retains in-frame clones only, with some absent. The table lists 180,000 or so clones, about 93% of them singletons. The source was peripheral blood, collected 28 days after the second dose of the MenACWY control vaccine. Source of these receptors: an adult who received the MenACWY meningococcal vaccine as a control.

The gene calls are TRBV6-2 or TRBV6-3 and TRBJ2-7, with D maybe TRBD2 (6 bases). The CDR3 length is 17 residues. Trimming left V 2 bases short and J 0 bases short, with 17 bases between. CDR1 is MNHEY, CDR2 SVGEGT, per germline. The CDR3 nucleotides are TGTGCCAGCAGTTACCCCATCGGGGGACTTAGCTCCTACGAGCAGTACTTC. This translates into CASSYPIGGLSSYEQYF.

The chain combines TRBV6-5 with TRBJ1-5, with TRBD1 as a possible D gene (6 bases). Germline CDR1 reads MNHEY; CDR2 reads SVGAGI. The CDR3 extends over 14 amino acids. V dropped 9 bases and J dropped 3 bases, with 15 bases sitting between them. The CDR3 region is CASGWGGINQPQHF. The CDR3 DNA reads TGTGCCAGTGGATGGGGGGGCATCAATCAGCCCCAGCATTTT.